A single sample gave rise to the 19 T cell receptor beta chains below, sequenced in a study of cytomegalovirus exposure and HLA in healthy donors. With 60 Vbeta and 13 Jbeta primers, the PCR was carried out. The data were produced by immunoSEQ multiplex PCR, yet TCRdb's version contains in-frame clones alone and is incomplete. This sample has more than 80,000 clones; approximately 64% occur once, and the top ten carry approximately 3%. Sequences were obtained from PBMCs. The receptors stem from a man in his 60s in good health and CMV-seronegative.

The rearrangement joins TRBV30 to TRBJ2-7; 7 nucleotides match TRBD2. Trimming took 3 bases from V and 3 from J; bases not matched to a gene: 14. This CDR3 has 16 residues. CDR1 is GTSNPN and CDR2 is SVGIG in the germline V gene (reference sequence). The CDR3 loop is CAWSEDLGASGYEQYF. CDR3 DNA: TGTGCCTGGAGCGAGGACTTGGGTGCTAGCGGCTACGAGCAGTACTTC.

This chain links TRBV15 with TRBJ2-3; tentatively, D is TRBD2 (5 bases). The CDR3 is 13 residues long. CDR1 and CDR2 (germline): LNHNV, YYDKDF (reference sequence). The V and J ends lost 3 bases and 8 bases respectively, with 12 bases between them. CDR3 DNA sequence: TGTGCCACCAGCAGTGAATCTCGGGGTACGCAGTATTTT. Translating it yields CATSSESRGTQYF.

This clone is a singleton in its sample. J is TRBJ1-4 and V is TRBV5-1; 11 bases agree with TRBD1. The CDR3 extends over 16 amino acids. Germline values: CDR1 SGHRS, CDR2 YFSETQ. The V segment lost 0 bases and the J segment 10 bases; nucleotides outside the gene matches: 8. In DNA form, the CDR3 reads TGCGCCAGCAGCTTGGAACCCGGGACAGGGGGAGGAAAACTGTTTTTT. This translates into CASSLEPGTGGGKLFF.

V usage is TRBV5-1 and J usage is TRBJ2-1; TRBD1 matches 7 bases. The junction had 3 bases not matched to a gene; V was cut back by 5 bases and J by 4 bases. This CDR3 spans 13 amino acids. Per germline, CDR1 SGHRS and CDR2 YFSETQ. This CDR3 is CASRRDSYNEQFF. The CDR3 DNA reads TGCGCCAGCAGACGGGACAGTTACAATGAGCAGTTCTTC. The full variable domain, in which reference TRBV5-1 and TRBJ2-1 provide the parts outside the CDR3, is KAGVTQTPRYLIKTRGQQVTLSCSPISGHRSVSWYQQTPGQGLQFLFEYFSETQRNKGNFPGRFSGRQFSNSRSEMNVSTLELGDSALYLCASRRDSYNEQFFGPGTRLTVL.

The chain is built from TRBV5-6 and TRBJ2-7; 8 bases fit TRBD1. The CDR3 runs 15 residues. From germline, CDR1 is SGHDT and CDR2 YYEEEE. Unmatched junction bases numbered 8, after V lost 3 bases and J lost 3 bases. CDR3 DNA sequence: TGTGCCAGCAGCTGGGCCGGGACAGGAAACTACGAGCAGTACTTC. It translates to CASSWAGTGNYEQYF.

The CDR3 is CASSVEAGGDIQYF. As DNA, the CDR3 is TGTGCCAGCAGCGTAGAAGCGGGGGGGGACATTCAGTACTTC. The gene calls are TRBV9 and TRBJ2-4; TRBD2 matches at 10 bases. In germline, CDR1 is SGDLS, CDR2 YYNGEE. This CDR3 region has 14 residues. Unmatched junction bases numbered 2, after V lost 0 bases and J lost 8 bases.

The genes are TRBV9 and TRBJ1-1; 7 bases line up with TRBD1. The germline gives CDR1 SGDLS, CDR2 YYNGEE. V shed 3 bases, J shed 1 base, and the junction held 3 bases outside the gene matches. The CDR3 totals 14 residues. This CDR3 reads CASSAWDRNTEAFF. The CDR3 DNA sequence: TGTGCCAGCAGCGCCTGGGACAGGAACACTGAAGCTTTCTTT.

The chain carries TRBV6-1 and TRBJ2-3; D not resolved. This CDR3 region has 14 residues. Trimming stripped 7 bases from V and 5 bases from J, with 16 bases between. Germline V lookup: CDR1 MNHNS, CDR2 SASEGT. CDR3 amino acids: CASTLSEPGDTQYF. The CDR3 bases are TGTGCCAGCACTTTGAGCGAACCCGGAGATACGCAGTATTTT.

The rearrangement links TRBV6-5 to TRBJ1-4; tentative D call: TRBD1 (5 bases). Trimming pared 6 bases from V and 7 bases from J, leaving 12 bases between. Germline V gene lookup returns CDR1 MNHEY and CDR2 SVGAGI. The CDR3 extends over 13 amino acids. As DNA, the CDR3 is TGTGCCAGCAGGCCCGGGGGAAGTGAAAAACTGTTTTTT. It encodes CASRPGGSEKLFF.

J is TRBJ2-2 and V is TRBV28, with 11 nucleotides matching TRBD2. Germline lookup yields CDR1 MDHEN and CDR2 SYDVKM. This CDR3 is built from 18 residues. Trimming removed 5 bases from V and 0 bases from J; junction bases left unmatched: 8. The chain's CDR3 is CASSPPTSGVANTGELFF. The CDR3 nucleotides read TGTGCCAGCAGTCCACCGACTAGCGGGGTCGCGAACACCGGGGAGCTGTTTTTT.

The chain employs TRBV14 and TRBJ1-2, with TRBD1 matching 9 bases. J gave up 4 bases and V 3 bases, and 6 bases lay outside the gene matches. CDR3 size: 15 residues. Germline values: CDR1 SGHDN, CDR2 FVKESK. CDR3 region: CASSQGGQGLYGYTF. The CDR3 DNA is TGTGCCAGCAGCCAGGGGGGACAGGGCCTCTATGGCTACACCTTC.

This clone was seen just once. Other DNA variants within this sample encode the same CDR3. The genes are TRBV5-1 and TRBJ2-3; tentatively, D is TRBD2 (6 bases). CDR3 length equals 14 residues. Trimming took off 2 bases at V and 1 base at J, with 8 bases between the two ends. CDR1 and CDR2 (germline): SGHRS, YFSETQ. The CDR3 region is CASSFGGGTDTQYF. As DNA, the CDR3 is TGCGCCAGCAGCTTTGGAGGGGGCACAGATACGCAGTATTTT.

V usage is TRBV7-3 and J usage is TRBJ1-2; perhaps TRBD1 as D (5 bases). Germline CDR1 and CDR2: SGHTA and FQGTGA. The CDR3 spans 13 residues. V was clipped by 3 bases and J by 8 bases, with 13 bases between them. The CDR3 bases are TGTGCCAGCAGCTTCGAGCAGGGTTTAGGCTACACCTTC. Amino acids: CASSFEQGLGYTF.

The CDR3 loop reads CASSQTGSFYGYTF. The CDR3 DNA reads TGCGCCAGCAGCCAGACAGGGAGTTTTTATGGCTACACCTTC. The V gene is TRBV4-1, the J gene TRBJ1-2; TRBD1 agrees at 7 bases. V shed 3 bases and J 5 bases; nucleotides not matched to a gene: 6. The CDR3 has 14 amino acids. The V gene's germline CDR1 is MGHRA and CDR2 YSYEKL.

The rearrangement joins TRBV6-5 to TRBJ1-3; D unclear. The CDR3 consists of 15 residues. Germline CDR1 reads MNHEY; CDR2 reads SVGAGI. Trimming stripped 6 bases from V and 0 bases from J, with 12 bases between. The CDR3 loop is CASSLGAGSGNTIYF. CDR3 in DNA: TGTGCCAGCAGCTTAGGAGCGGGCTCTGGAAACACCATATATTTT.

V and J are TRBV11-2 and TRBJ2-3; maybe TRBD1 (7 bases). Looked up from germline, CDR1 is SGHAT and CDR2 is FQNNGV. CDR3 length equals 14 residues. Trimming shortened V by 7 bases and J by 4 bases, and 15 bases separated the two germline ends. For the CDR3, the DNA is TGTGCCAGCACAAAAGGAGGGGGCGCAGATACGCAGTATTTT. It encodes CASTKGGGADTQYF. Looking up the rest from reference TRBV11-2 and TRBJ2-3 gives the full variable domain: EAGVAQSPRYKIIEKRQSVAFWCNPISGHATLYWYQQILGQGPKLLIQFQNNGVVDDSQLPKDRFSAERLKGVDSTLKIQPAKLEDSAVYLCASTKGGGADTQYFGPGTRLTVL.

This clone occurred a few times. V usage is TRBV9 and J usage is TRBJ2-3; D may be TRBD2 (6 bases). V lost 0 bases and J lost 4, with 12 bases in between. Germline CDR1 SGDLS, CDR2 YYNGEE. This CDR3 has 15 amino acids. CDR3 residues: CASSVVQGGPDTQYF. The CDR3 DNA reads TGTGCCAGCAGCGTAGTCCAGGGAGGCCCAGATACGCAGTATTTT.

CDR3 residues: CASRGTGRSDEQYF. Written as DNA, the CDR3 is TGTGCCAGCAGGGGGACAGGGCGGTCAGACGAGCAGTACTTC. This chain links TRBV28 with TRBJ2-7, with 9 bases lining up with TRBD1. The germline CDR1 and CDR2 sequences are MDHEN and SYDVKM. CDR3 length: 14 amino acids. V trimming: 6 bases; J trimming: 5 bases; junction bases outside the gene matches: 8. Together with reference TRBV28 and TRBJ2-7, the CDR3 gives the full variable domain: DVKVTQSSRYLVKRTGEKVFLECVQDMDHENMFWYRQDPGLGLRLIYFSYDVKMKEKGDIPEGYSVSREKKERFSLILESASTNQTSMYLCASRGTGRSDEQYFGPGTRLTVT.

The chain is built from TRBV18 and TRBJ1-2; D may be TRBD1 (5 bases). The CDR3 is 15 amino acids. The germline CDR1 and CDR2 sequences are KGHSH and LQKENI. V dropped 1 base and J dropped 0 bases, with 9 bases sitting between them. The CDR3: CASSPQQGPNYGYTF. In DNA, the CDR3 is TGTGCCAGCTCACCACAGCAGGGTCCTAACTATGGCTACACCTTC.